The next 16 T cell receptor beta chains were all read from a single sample in a study of cytomegalovirus exposure and HLA in healthy donors. Use of 60 Vbeta and 13 Jbeta primers characterized the PCR. The method was immunoSEQ multiplex PCR; TCRdb's version includes in-frame clones alone and lacks a portion of them. The repertoire holds approximately 76,000 clones, around 70% seen once, with about 15% in the top ten. The sequenced sample was PBMCs. These receptors originate from a middle-aged woman in good health and CMV-seropositive.

The chain couples TRBV30 to TRBJ1-5; maybe TRBD1 (5 bases). Germline loops: CDR1 GTSNPN, CDR2 SVGIG (reference sequence). Trimming took 5 bases from V and 1 from J, leaving 9 bases between them. This CDR3 contains 13 residues. CDR3 in DNA: TGTGCCTGGGCACAGGACAGCAATCAGCCCCAGCATTTT. It encodes CAWAQDSNQPQHF. Using reference TRBV30 and TRBJ1-5 for the parts outside the CDR3, the full variable domain is SQTIHQWPATLVQPVGSPLSLECTVEGTSNPNLYWYRQAAGRGLQLLFYSVGIGQISSEVPQNLSASRPQDRQFILSSKKLLLSDSGFYLCAWAQDSNQPQHFGDGTRLSIL.

The V and J genes are TRBV9 and TRBJ2-3; D remains unclear. Trimming cost V 7 bases and J 1 base, with 13 bases left between them. Germline CDR1 is SGDLS and CDR2 is YYNGEE. This CDR3 contains 14 residues. The CDR3 coding sequence is TGTGCCAGCGGCAGATTCACAGGCACAGATACGCAGTATTTT. Translating it yields CASGRFTGTDTQYF.

This clone was seen more than once but under ten times. V gene TRBV6-1 combines with J gene TRBJ1-4; D remains unclear. The ends were cut back, 5 bases at V and 6 bases at J, with 13 bases in the middle. There are 14 residues in the CDR3. Germline loops: CDR1 MNHNS, CDR2 SASEGT. The CDR3 region has the DNA TGTGCCAGCAGTTCCCGGAGCTATGATGAAAAACTGTTTTTT. It is translated as CASSSRSYDEKLFF.

The chain joins TRBV9 to TRBJ1-1, with 9 nucleotides matching TRBD1. The CDR3 is 13 residues long. Losses at the gene ends were 0 bases for V and 8 bases for J; bases not matched to a gene: 2. The germline CDR1 and CDR2 sequences are SGDLS and YYNGEE. The CDR3 DNA sequence: TGTGCCAGCAGCGTAGCCGGGACAGGGGAAGCTTTCTTT. Translated: CASSVAGTGEAFF.

The genes are TRBV11-1 and TRBJ2-2, with a possible D match to TRBD2 (5 bases). Trimming stripped 3 bases from V and 4 bases from J, with 12 bases between. Germline-derived CDR1 and CDR2 are SGHAT and FQDESV (reference sequence). The CDR3 extends over 15 amino acids. CDR3 amino acids: CASSFGRAATGELFF. The CDR3, as DNA: TGTGCCAGCAGCTTTGGGCGGGCGGCCACCGGGGAGCTGTTTTTT.

This clone has a handful of counts. The chain carries TRBV4-3 and TRBJ2-7; TRBD1 might be the D (6 bases). Germline V gene sequence: CDR1 LGHNA, CDR2 YSLEER. Trimming took off 2 bases at V and 3 bases at J, with 17 bases between the two ends. The CDR3 is 16 residues long. CDR3 sequence reads: CASSQLSGATLYEQYF. Here the CDR3 DNA reads TGCGCCAGCAGCCAATTATCAGGGGCGACCCTCTACGAGCAGTACTTC.

The chain carries TRBV2 and TRBJ1-1, with a weak D call TRBD1 (6 bases). V was pared by 6 bases and J by 3 bases, with 11 bases between. Per the germline V gene, CDR1 is SNHLY and CDR2 is FYNNEI. The CDR3 runs to 13 residues. The CDR3 coding sequence is TGTGCCAGCAGACAGGGCACCTACACTGAAGCTTTCTTT. Translating it yields CASRQGTYTEAFF. Variable domain in full (rest from reference TRBV2 and TRBJ1-1): EPEVTQTPSHQVTQMGQEVILRCVPISNHLYFYWYRQILGQKVEFLVSFYNNEISEKSEIFDDQFSVERPDGSNFTLKIRSTKLEDSAMYFCASRQGTYTEAFFGQGTRLTVV.

The chain combines TRBV5-4 with TRBJ2-3; D may be TRBD1 (5 bases). The CDR3 runs to 15 residues. The V and J ends lost 1 base and 4 bases respectively, with 13 bases between them. Germline CDR1 and CDR2: SGHNT and YYREEE (reference sequence). Written as DNA, the CDR3 is TGTGCCAGCAGCTTGCCGACAGCCCCCTCAGATACGCAGTATTTT. This encodes CASSLPTAPSDTQYF.

This clone was seen a handful of times. The V call is TRBV15, the J call TRBJ2-7, with TRBD2 identical over 12 bases. After removal of 1 base from V and 6 bases from J, the junction contained 4 bases not matched to a gene. CDR3 size: 15 residues. The germline V gene encodes CDR1 LNHNV and CDR2 YYDKDF (reference sequence). CDR3 sequence: CATSRVLAGGGEQYF. Written as DNA, the CDR3 is TGTGCCACCAGCAGAGTTCTAGCGGGAGGGGGCGAGCAGTACTTC. The full variable domain, in which reference TRBV15 and TRBJ2-7 provide the parts outside the CDR3, is DAMVIQNPRYQVTQFGKPVTLSCSQTLNHNVMYWYQQKSSQAPKLLFHYYDKDFNNEADTPDNFQSRRPNTSFCFLDIRSPGLGDTAMYLCATSRVLAGGGEQYFGPGTRLTVT.

This sequence joins TRBV2 and TRBJ2-7; 11 bases agree with TRBD2. V lost 6 bases to trimming and J lost 6 bases; unmatched junction nucleotides: 7. The CDR3 sequence is 14 residues long. CDR1 is SNHLY and CDR2 is FYNNEI in the germline V gene. The CDR3 spells CASSPTSGSGEQYF. The CDR3 DNA sequence: TGTGCCAGCAGCCCCACTAGCGGGAGCGGCGAGCAGTACTTC.

The chain is built from TRBV2 and TRBJ2-7; no definite D call. Looked up from germline, CDR1 is SNHLY and CDR2 is FYNNEI. The CDR3 sequence is 13 residues long. Trimming pared 7 bases from V and 4 bases from J, leaving 14 bases between. The CDR3 region is CASIAYARYEQYF. Written as DNA, the CDR3 is TGTGCCAGCATCGCCTACGCCCGTTACGAGCAGTACTTC.

The genes are TRBV29-1 and TRBJ1-1; D gene unclear. CDR3 length equals 15 residues. V dropped 4 bases and J dropped 4 bases, with 19 bases sitting between them. Germline V gene data show CDR1 as SQVTM and CDR2 as ANQGSEA. The chain's CDR3 is CSVGGTPAPGTEAFF. CDR3 in DNA: TGCAGCGTTGGAGGTACGCCCGCCCCGGGCACTGAAGCTTTCTTT. The whole variable domain, remainder taken from reference TRBV29-1 and TRBJ1-1, is SAVISQKPSRDICQRGTSLTIQCQVDSQVTMMFWYRQQPGQSLTLIATANQGSEATYESGFVIDKFPISRPNLTFSTLTVSNMSPEDSSIYLCSVGGTPAPGTEAFFGQGTRLTVV.

The gene calls are TRBV27 and TRBJ1-2; 9 bases are shared with TRBD1. CDR1 and CDR2 (germline): MNHEY, SMNVEV (reference sequence). Germline trimming cut 6 bases from V and 6 bases from J; bases unmatched to any gene: 8. The CDR3 consists of 14 residues. CDR3 DNA sequence: TGTGCCAGCAGACACACAGGGGGCGGTAATGGCTACACCTTC. It specifies CASRHTGGGNGYTF.

This clone turned up a few times. V and J are TRBV6-6 and TRBJ1-2, with TRBD1 identical over 7 bases. Germline V lookup: CDR1 MNHNY, CDR2 SVGAGI (reference sequence). The CDR3 is 14 residues long. V was clipped by 6 bases and J by 6 bases; unmatched bases: 10. CDR3 residues: CASSSDLTGNGYTF. The DNA for the CDR3 is TGTGCCAGCAGCTCTGATCTGACAGGGAATGGCTACACCTTC.

V usage is TRBV2 and J usage is TRBJ1-1; possibly TRBD1 for D (5 bases). Trimming took 4 bases from V and 5 from J, leaving 17 bases between them. The CDR3 totals 15 residues. Germline values: CDR1 SNHLY, CDR2 FYNNEI. The CDR3 bases are TGTGCCAGCAGTGGTTCAGGCTGGCGGGGGACTGAAGCTTTCTTT. This sequence encodes CASSGSGWRGTEAFF. The full variable domain, completed using reference TRBV2 and TRBJ1-1, is EPEVTQTPSHQVTQMGQEVILRCVPISNHLYFYWYRQILGQKVEFLVSFYNNEISEKSEIFDDQFSVERPDGSNFTLKIRSTKLEDSAMYFCASSGSGWRGTEAFFGQGTRLTVV.

The rearrangement links TRBV7-9 to TRBJ2-3; the D gene is possibly TRBD1 (5 bases). The CDR3 sequence is 15 residues long. V was trimmed by 1 base and J by 2 bases, leaving 10 bases between them. Looked up from germline, CDR1 is SEHNR and CDR2 is FQNEAQ (reference sequence). CDR3 region: CASSLGGANTDTQYF. In DNA form, the CDR3 reads TGTGCCAGCAGCTTAGGTGGGGCAAACACAGATACGCAGTATTTT.